The 15 T cell receptor beta chains below all came from one sample that was sequenced in a study of CD8 T cells in ankylosing spondylitis. TCRdb analysed the 5' RACE reads with MiXCR anew, one entry per CDR3 protein. The repertoire has 350,000 to 400,000 distinct CDR3 sequences, more than 20% of them found once; the top ten carry less than 15%. Sequenced input: blood, either unsorted or a sorted T cell fraction (not recorded which). Receptors originate from a male donor with ankylosing spondylitis or in good health (not recorded which).

This clonotype has a handful of counts. The chain employs TRBV12-3 or TRBV12-4 and TRBJ2-1, with D possibly TRBD2 on 6 matching bases. There are 17 residues in the CDR3. V shed 3 bases and J shed 0 bases, with 15 bases lying between them. The CDR3 sequence is CASSLGDVADSYNEQFF. CDR3 coding DNA: TGTGCCAGCAGTTTGGGGGATGTAGCGGACTCCTACAATGAGCAGTTCTTC.

The table lists this clonotype with many counts. The chain recombines TRBV24-1 with TRBJ1-5, with D possibly TRBD1 on 6 matching bases. Germline CDR1 is KGHDR and CDR2 is SFDVKD. CDR3 length: 14 residues. The ends were cut back, 4 bases at V and 9 bases at J, with 15 bases in the middle. The CDR3 spells CATSEVGGTSPQHF. Written as DNA, the CDR3 is TGTGCCACCAGTGAAGTGGGGGGGACATCGCCCCAGCATTTT.

CDR3 nucleotides: TGCAGTGCTACGGAGGACAGCACCGGGTACGAGCAGTACTTC. It encodes CSATEDSTGYEQYF. V and J are TRBV20-1 and TRBJ2-7; tentative D call: TRBD1 (6 bases). The CDR3 sequence is 14 residues long. Trimming pared 4 bases from V and 4 bases from J, leaving 17 bases between. Per germline, CDR1 DFQATT and CDR2 SNEGSKA (reference sequence).

The chain links TRBV6-5 to TRBJ2-1; 8 bases match TRBD2. Trimming at V came to 2 bases and at J to 9 bases, leaving 12 bases not matched to a gene. Per germline, CDR1 MNHEY and CDR2 SVGAGI. CDR3 length equals 16 residues. The CDR3 DNA is TGTGCCAGCAGTTACCATCCGGGACTAGTAATGGGTGAGCAGTTCTTC. Translating it yields CASSYHPGLVMGEQFF.

This chain connects TRBV20-1 to TRBJ2-2; unclear D gene. Germline assignment: CDR1 DFQATT and CDR2 SNEGSKA (reference sequence). The CDR3 runs 15 residues. V lost 0 bases, J lost 4 bases, and 12 bases lay in between. The CDR3 loop is CSARDMEWVTGELFF. CDR3 coding DNA: TGCAGTGCTAGAGATATGGAGTGGGTCACCGGGGAGCTGTTTTTT.

This clonotype was counted between two and nine times. The V call is TRBV12-3 or TRBV12-4, the J call TRBJ2-2; possibly TRBD2 for D (6 bases). This CDR3 comprises 15 residues. Trimming shortened V by 6 bases and J by 2 bases, and 13 bases separated the two germline ends. The CDR3 spells CASRGGITNTGELFF. The CDR3 bases are TGTGCCAGCAGGGGGGGAATAACCAACACCGGGGAGCTGTTTTTT.

J is TRBJ2-5 and V is TRBV12-3 or TRBV12-4; TRBD1 aligns across 9 bases. V dropped 8 bases and J dropped 9; count of bases not matched to a gene: 7. This CDR3 has 12 amino acids. CDR3 nucleotide sequence: TGTGCCAGCCGTGACAGGGGGAATCCCCAGTACTTC. Translation gives CASRDRGNPQYF.

This rearrangement joins TRBV6-5 to TRBJ2-1; D is unclear. Per germline, CDR1 MNHEY and CDR2 SVGAGI. V lost 6 bases and J 6 bases, leaving 9 bases between the germline ends. The CDR3 contains 12 residues. The chain's CDR3 is CASSHPGNEQFF. CDR3 nucleotides: TGTGCCAGCAGCCACCCGGGCAATGAGCAGTTCTTC.

The CDR3 sequence: CASRGTGNRAEAFF. Here the CDR3 DNA reads TGTGCCAGCAGGGGGACAGGCAACCGGGCTGAAGCTTTCTTT. The chain couples TRBV28 to TRBJ1-1; 8 bases agree with TRBD1. V lost 6 bases to trimming and J lost 6 bases; unmatched junction nucleotides: 9. The CDR3 contains 14 residues. Germline assignment: CDR1 MDHEN and CDR2 SYDVKM.

The sample holds a few counts of this clonotype. The rearrangement uses TRBV10-3 and TRBJ2-1; a weak D match, TRBD1 (6 bases). Germline V gene sequence: CDR1 ENHRY, CDR2 SYGVKD. The CDR3 covers 16 residues. Between the trimmed V and J ends, which lost 7 bases and 8 bases, there was a span of 24 bases. The CDR3 loop reads CAINRLSGTRIDEQFF. DNA of the CDR3: TGTGCCATCAACCGGCTATCCGGGACACGGATCGATGAGCAGTTCTTC.

The V call is TRBV7-9, the J call TRBJ1-4, with D maybe TRBD1 (5 bases). The CDR3 contains 12 residues. V lost 5 bases and J 8 bases, leaving 9 bases between the germline ends. Germline CDR1 SEHNR, CDR2 FQNEAQ (reference sequence). The CDR3 sequence is CASSAGSEKLFF. In DNA, the CDR3 is TGTGCCAGCAGCGCAGGGTCCGAAAAACTGTTTTTT.

This clonotype appeared many times. The V and J genes are TRBV29-1 and TRBJ2-2, with TRBD1 identical over 7 bases. The CDR3 length is 14 residues. CDR1 and CDR2 from the germline V gene are SQVTM and ANQGSEA. Trimming removed 5 bases from V and 6 bases from J; junction bases left unmatched: 9. This CDR3 is CSVRDSTPPGELFF. CDR3 DNA: TGCAGCGTTAGGGACAGTACACCACCCGGGGAGCTGTTTTTT.

This clonotype appeared a few times. V and J are TRBV9 and TRBJ1-6; a weak D match, TRBD1 (5 bases). V was pared by 3 bases and J by 9 bases, with 10 bases between. The CDR3 extends over 13 amino acids. Germline V gives CDR1 SGDLS, CDR2 YYNGEE. In DNA form, the CDR3 reads TGTGCCAGCAGCGAAGGAGGGACTTCACCCCTCCACTTT. Amino acid sequence: CASSEGGTSPLHF. The complete variable domain, with remaining parts taken from reference TRBV9 and TRBJ1-6, reads DSGVTQTPKHLITATGQRVTLRCSPRSGDLSVYWYQQSLDQGLQFLIQYYNGEERAKGNILERFSAQQFPDLHSELNLSSLELGDSALYFCASSEGGTSPLHFGNGTRLTVT.

The chain joins TRBV11-2 to TRBJ2-1; D assignment may be TRBD1 or TRBD2 (5 bases each). In germline, CDR1 is SGHAT, CDR2 FQNNGV. Deletions cut 5 bases from V and 5 bases from J, with 13 bases between. CDR3 size: 14 residues. The CDR3 region has the DNA TGTGCCAGCAGCCCCTGGGACCGAAACAATGAGCAGTTCTTC. Translated, it gives CASSPWDRNNEQFF. Combining the CDR3 with reference TRBV11-2 and TRBJ2-1 gives the whole variable domain EAGVAQSPRYKIIEKRQSVAFWCNPISGHATLYWYQQILGQGPKLLIQFQNNGVVDDSQLPKDRFSAERLKGVDSTLKIQPAKLEDSAVYLCASSPWDRNNEQFFGPGTRLTVL.

This clonotype has more than one count but fewer than ten. The gene calls are TRBV10-3 and TRBJ2-1; 9 positions match TRBD1. CDR3 length: 17 amino acids. Germline-derived CDR1 and CDR2 are ENHRY and SYGVKD. The ends lost 2 bases at V and 0 bases at J; junction bases unmatched: 5. CDR3 DNA sequence: TGTGCCATCAGTGAGCCCGGACAGGGGAGCTCCTACAATGAGCAGTTCTTC. Protein: CAISEPGQGSSYNEQFF.